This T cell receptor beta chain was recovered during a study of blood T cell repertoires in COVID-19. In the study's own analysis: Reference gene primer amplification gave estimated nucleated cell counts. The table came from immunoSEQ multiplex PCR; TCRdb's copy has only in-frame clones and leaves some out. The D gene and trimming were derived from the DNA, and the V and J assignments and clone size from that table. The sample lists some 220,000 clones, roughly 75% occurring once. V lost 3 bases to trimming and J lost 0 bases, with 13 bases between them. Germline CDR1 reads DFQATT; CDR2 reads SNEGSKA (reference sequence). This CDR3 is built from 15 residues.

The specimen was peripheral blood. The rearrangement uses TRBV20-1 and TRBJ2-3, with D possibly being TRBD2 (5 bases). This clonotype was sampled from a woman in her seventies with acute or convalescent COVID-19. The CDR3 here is CSASSVGGSTDTQYF. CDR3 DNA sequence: TGCAGTGCTAGTTCAGTCGGAGGTAGCACAGATACGCAGTATTTT.